The present T cell receptor (beta chain) was sequenced within a study of OX40 agonist ivuxolimab in advanced cancers. Concerning the study at large: Ivuxolimab, which targeted the costimulatory receptor OX40 (CD134), was an agonistic, fully human IgG2 monoclonal antibody. Intravenous ivuxolimab was administered to patients every 2 weeks at six dose levels: 0.01, 0.1, 0.3, 1.5, 3 and 10 mg/kg. Of the approximately 50 dose-escalation patients, hepatocellular carcinoma was present in some 19, melanoma in approximately 15, renal cell carcinoma in 9 and head and neck cancer in 9. A male proportion of almost 85% and a mean age of approximately 58 years, ranging from roughly 23 to 79, were recorded for the dose-escalation cohort. Patients were allowed to have had prior anti-PD-1, anti-PD-L1 or anti-CTLA-4 therapy, and approximately 40% of the dose-escalation patients had previously received checkpoint inhibitors. Partial responses were achieved by three dose-escalation patients, of whom one had hepatocellular carcinoma and two had cutaneous melanoma. Peripheral TCRbeta sequencing was intended to test whether TCR sequence diversity was altered and clonal T-cell expansion was caused by ivuxolimab. The paper describes the monotherapy dose-escalation part (N = 52 patients) of the phase I trial of ivuxolimab.

Genomic DNA was extracted from sorted cells for sequencing of the TCRbeta CDR3 region. TCRbeta CDR3 regions were sequenced using the immunoSEQ Assay. TCRdb obtained this table from immuneACCESS and retained in-frame rearrangements with V and J assigned. These tables miss some clones; where compared with another copy, unresolved V genes account for less than half of the shortfall, and the remainder is unexplained. The sample records roughly 20,000 clones, around three quarters of which are singletons. The top ten clonotypes cover about half of the sample. Note on this clone: This receptor's antigen is unknown. There are no base qualities to consult, and no much larger clone falls within one base.

Patients with a history of autoimmune disease or receiving systemic immunosuppression were excluded from the trial. Peripheral blood for TCR sequencing was drawn from every dose cohort at baseline, at cycle 4 day 1 and at cycle 7 day 1. Samples came from an open-label, multicenter, first-in-human phase I dose-escalation trial of ivuxolimab. Adults with locally advanced or metastatic melanoma, renal cell carcinoma, hepatocellular carcinoma or head and neck squamous cell carcinoma were enrolled in the trial. Before TCR sequencing, CD4+ T cells and CD8+ T cells from peripheral blood were sorted into separate populations. Beyond this particular receptor, the publication reports: At doses of 0.1 to 3.0 mg/kg, clonal expansion of both CD4+ and CD8+ T cells in blood was seen between baseline and week 6. Low levels of normalized T-cell clonal expansion were also seen in some patients who did not respond. On average, CD8+ T cells showed more expanded clones than CD4+ T cells after ivuxolimab. In partial responders in the 0.1-3.0 mg/kg groups, normalized peripheral clonal expansion was found to be among the lowest, especially among CD8+ T cells. Antigen specificity was not determined for the clonally expanded peripheral T cells.

Material: CD4+ or CD8+ T cells sorted from blood, obtained in a trial of the OX40 agonist ivuxolimab. The origin of this receptor is an adult with an advanced solid tumor such as melanoma, head and neck, liver or kidney cancer.

At the DNA level, the sequence is TGTGCCAGCAGCCCCCTGGTTCGACAAAGTCGGGCCAACGTCCTGACTTTC. This encodes CASSPLVRQSRANVLTF. Here the chain combines TRBV11-3 and TRBJ2-6; confidence is insufficient to name the D gene. From the germline V gene, CDR1 is SGHNT and CDR2 is YENEEA. From the cysteine through the phenylalanine, the CDR3 covers 17 amino acids. Just CDR3 DNA is preserved here, 51 bases in frame from base 1. V is reduced by 5 bases and J by 5 bases, leaving a spacing of 19 bases between them.